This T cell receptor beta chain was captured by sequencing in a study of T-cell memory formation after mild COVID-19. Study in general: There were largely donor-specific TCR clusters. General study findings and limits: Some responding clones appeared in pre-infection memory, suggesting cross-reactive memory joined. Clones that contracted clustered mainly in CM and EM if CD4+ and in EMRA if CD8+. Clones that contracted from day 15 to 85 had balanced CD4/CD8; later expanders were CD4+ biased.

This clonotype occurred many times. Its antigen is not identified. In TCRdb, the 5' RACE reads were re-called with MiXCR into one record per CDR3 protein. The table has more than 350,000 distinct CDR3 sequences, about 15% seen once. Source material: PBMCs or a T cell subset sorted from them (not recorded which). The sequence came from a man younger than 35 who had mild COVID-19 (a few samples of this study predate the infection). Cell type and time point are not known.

The DNA for the CDR3 is TGTGCCAGCACCCCGGGCACAGGGGGTAATCAGCCCCAGCATTTT. Amino acid sequence: CASTPGTGGNQPQHF. The rearrangement joins TRBV12-3 or TRBV12-4 to TRBJ1-5, with 8 nucleotides matching TRBD1. This CDR3 comprises 15 residues. J lost 4 bases, V lost 7 bases, and 9 bases had no gene match.